One and the same sample provided the 12 T cell receptor beta chains below, sequenced in a study of T-cell reconstitution after alpha-beta-depleted transplantation in children. Preparation of the TCRbeta library was carried out with unique molecular identifiers. MiXCR, applied by TCRdb to the PCR reads, yields one record per CDR3 protein. The profile shows 130,000 to 150,000 distinct CDR3 sequences, around 9% of them singletons. The starting material was PBMCs, mostly from graft donor cells, obtained 180 days after TCRalphabeta/CD19-depleted stem cell transplant. The origin of the receptors is a female patient younger than 10 who had a stem cell transplant for congenital amegakaryocytic thrombocytopenia, so the T cells may come from the graft donor.

In its sample, this clonotype was seen many times. J is TRBJ2-7 and V is TRBV28; D ambiguous. From germline, CDR1 is MDHEN and CDR2 SYDVKM. The length of the CDR3 is 11 residues. Trimming left V 8 bases short and J 3 bases short, with 8 bases between. The CDR3 sequence: CASSLRYEQYF. The CDR3 DNA is TGTGCCAGCTCCCTCCGCTACGAGCAGTACTTC.

This clonotype was seen repeatedly, ten times or more. This rearrangement joins TRBV2 to TRBJ2-1; D uncertain. This CDR3 spans 13 amino acids. Looked up from germline, CDR1 is SNHLY and CDR2 is FYNNEI. V lost 4 bases to trimming and J lost 3 bases, with 7 bases between them. The CDR3 is CASSALSYNEQFF. The DNA for the CDR3 is TGTGCCAGCAGTGCTCTCAGCTACAATGAGCAGTTCTTC.

The table lists this clonotype with many counts. In nucleotides, the CDR3 is TGCGCCAGCCTGGGACTAGGGTACAATGAGCAGTTCTTC. This codes for CASLGLGYNEQFF. V and J are TRBV5-1 and TRBJ2-1; 8 positions match TRBD2. Germline V gene lookup returns CDR1 SGHRS and CDR2 YFSETQ. Trimming removed 7 bases from V and 4 bases from J; junction bases left unmatched: 4. This CDR3 has 13 amino acids.

Only a few counts were recorded for this clonotype. The V gene is TRBV5-1, the J gene TRBJ2-5, with a weak D call TRBD2 (6 bases). The CDR3 loop spans 13 amino acids. Germline loops: CDR1 SGHRS, CDR2 YFSETQ. V lost 2 bases and J lost 4, with 9 bases in between. The CDR3 loop reads CASSLMGGETQYF. The CDR3 coding sequence is TGCGCCAGCAGCTTAATGGGGGGAGAGACCCAGTACTTC.

The rearrangement links TRBV2 to TRBJ1-6, with TRBD1 matching 8 bases. V dropped 6 bases and J dropped 10; count of bases not matched to a gene: 5. Germline CDR1 and CDR2: SNHLY and FYNNEI. This CDR3 has 13 residues. CDR3 DNA: TGTGCCAGCAGGACAGGGGTATACTCACCCCTCCACTTT. Encoded protein: CASRTGVYSPLHF.

This clonotype was detected many times. The rearrangement joins TRBV28 to TRBJ1-2; tentative D call: TRBD1 (6 bases). V lost 6 bases, J lost 4 bases, and 15 bases lay in between. This CDR3 region has 14 residues. Germline lookup yields CDR1 MDHEN and CDR2 SYDVKM. CDR3 in DNA: TGTGCCAGCAGAGTAACAGGGATCAGCTATGGCTACACCTTC. Translated: CASRVTGISYGYTF.

This clonotype was counted at least ten times. This chain joins TRBV7-9 and TRBJ2-1; TRBD2 might be the D (6 bases). The CDR3 sequence is 15 residues long. From germline, CDR1 is SEHNR and CDR2 FQNEAQ (reference sequence). Trimming removed 3 bases from V and 8 bases from J, with 17 bases in between. The CDR3 DNA sequence: TGTGCCAGCAGCTTTCATAGGCGGGGCTTCCATGAGCAGTTCTTC. This translates into CASSFHRRGFHEQFF.

This clonotype has a handful of counts. The chain is built from TRBV18 and TRBJ2-5; no definite D call. There are 14 residues in the CDR3. V was cut by 1 base and J by 2 bases, with 8 bases left in between. Germline CDR1 and CDR2: KGHSH and LQKENI. The CDR3 nucleotides read TGTGCCAGCTCACCACGGTCGCGACAAGAGACCCAGTACTTC. Amino acid sequence: CASSPRSRQETQYF.

This clonotype was seen more than once but under ten times. This chain links TRBV12-3 or TRBV12-4 with TRBJ1-1, with no clear D. This CDR3 has 19 amino acids. With 2 bases removed from V and 1 base from J, the gap between germline ends came to 23 bases. Here the CDR3 DNA reads TGTGCCAGCAGTTTAATTTCTTTCGGGCGCCGCAGCGGGAACACTGAAGCTTTCTTT. This encodes CASSLISFGRRSGNTEAFF.

In nucleotides, the CDR3 is TGCGCCAGCAGCCAAGATAGGAACTCGAACTACGAGCAGTACTTC. It specifies CASSQDRNSNYEQYF. The chain uses TRBV4-1 and TRBJ2-7; D gene unclear. The CDR3 length is 15 residues. The germline V gene has CDR1 MGHRA and CDR2 YSYEKL. V shed 0 bases and J shed 3 bases, with 12 bases lying between them.

The V and J genes are TRBV5-1 and TRBJ1-1; D call uncertain. Per the germline V gene, CDR1 is SGHRS and CDR2 is YFSETQ. V shed 1 base and J shed 0 bases, with 22 bases lying between them. The CDR3 has 19 amino acids. The CDR3 loop is CASSLREQLLLILNTEAFF. The CDR3 region has the DNA TGCGCCAGCAGCTTGAGGGAACAGCTCCTCCTCATTTTGAACACTGAAGCTTTCTTT.

This clonotype was detected only a few times. V gene TRBV6-2 or TRBV6-3 combines with J gene TRBJ2-3; D not resolved. CDR3 length equals 12 residues. The germline CDR1 and CDR2 sequences are MNHEY and SVGEGT. V lost 5 bases to trimming and J lost 5 bases, with 8 bases between them. CDR3 sequence reads: CASSRVVDTQYF. In DNA, the CDR3 is TGTGCCAGCAGTCGTGTAGTAGATACGCAGTATTTT.